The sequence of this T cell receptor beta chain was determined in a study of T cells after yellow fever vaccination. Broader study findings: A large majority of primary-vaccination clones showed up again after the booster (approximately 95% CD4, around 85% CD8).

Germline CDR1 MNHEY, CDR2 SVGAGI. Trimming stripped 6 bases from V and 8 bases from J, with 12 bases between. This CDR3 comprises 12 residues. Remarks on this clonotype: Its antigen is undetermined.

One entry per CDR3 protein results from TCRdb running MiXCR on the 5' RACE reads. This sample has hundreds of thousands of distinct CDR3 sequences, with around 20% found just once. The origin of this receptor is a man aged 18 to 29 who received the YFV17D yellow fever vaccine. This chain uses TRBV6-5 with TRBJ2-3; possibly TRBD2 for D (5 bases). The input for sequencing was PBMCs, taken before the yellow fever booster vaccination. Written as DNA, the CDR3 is TGTGCCAGCAGCGACCCGGGGTCTACGCAGTATTTT. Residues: CASSDPGSTQYF.